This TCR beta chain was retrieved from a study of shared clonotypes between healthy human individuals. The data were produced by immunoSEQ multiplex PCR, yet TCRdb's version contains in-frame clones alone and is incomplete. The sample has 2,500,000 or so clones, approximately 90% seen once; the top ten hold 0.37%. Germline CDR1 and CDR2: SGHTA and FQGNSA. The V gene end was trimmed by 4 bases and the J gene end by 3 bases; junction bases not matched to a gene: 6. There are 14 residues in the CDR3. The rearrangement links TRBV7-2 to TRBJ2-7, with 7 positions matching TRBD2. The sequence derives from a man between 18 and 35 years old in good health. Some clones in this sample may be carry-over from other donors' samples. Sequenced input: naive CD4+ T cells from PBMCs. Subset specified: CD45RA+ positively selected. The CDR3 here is CASSSSGTNYEQYF. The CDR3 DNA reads TGTGCCAGCAGCTCCTCCGGGACTAACTACGAGCAGTACTTC. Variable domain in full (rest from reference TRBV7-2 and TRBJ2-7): GAGVSQSPSNKVTEKGKDVELRCDPISGHTALYWYRQSLGQGLEFLIYFQGNSAPDKSGLPSDRFSAERTGGSVSTLTIQRTQQEDSAVYLCASSSSGTNYEQYFGPGTRLTVT.